This TCR beta chain comes out of a study of blood T cell repertoires in COVID-19. Study-level background: Donors in the United States, Italy and Spain gave samples during acute or convalescent COVID-19.

This CDR3 contains 11 residues. The V end was cut by 5 bases, the J end by 5 bases, with 9 bases between. In germline, CDR1 is SQVTM, CDR2 ANQGSEA. Using immunoSEQ multiplex PCR, the repertoire was profiled, and TCRdb retains in-frame clones only, with some absent. The sample has around 310,000 clones, about 90% seen once. The chain joins TRBV29-1 to TRBJ1-2, with D tentatively TRBD1 (6 bases). Sequenced input: PBMCs or T cells enriched from blood (not recorded which). This receptor was obtained from a woman aged 30 to 39 who had recovered from COVID-19. The CDR3, as DNA: TGCAGCGTTAGGACAGATTATGGCTACACCTTC. Translation gives CSVRTDYGYTF.